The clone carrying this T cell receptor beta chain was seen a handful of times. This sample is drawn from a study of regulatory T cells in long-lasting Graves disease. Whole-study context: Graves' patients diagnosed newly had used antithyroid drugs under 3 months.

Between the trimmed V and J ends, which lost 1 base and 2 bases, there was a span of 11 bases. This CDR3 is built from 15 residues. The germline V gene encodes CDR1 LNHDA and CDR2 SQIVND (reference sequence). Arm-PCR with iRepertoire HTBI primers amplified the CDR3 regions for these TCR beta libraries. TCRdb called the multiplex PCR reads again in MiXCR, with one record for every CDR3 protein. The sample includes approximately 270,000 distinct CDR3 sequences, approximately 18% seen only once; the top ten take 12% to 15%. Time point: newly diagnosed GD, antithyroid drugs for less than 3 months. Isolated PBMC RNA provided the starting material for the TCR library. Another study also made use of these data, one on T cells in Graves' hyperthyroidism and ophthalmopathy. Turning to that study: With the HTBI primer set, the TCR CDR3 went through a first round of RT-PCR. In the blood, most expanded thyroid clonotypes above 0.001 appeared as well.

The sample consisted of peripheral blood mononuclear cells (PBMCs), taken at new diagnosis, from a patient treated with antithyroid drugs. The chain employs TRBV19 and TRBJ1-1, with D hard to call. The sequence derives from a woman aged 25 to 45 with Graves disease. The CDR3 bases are TGTGCCAGTAGTATAGTCGGGGAGTCTAACACTGAAGCTTTCTTT. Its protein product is CASSIVGESNTEAFF.